Each of the 30 T cell receptor beta chains below was sequenced from the same sample in a study (dated by TCRdb to the mid-2010s). Libraries were made using 5' RACE. The sequencing machine was an Illumina MiSeq. The public sequencing data were trimmed at Q25 with fastp and processed into clonotypes with MiXCR by TCRdb, which kept only in-frame beta chains. CDR3 protein duplicates are merged, each entry listing the most common genes and DNA. In this sample the table shows around 43,000 distinct CDR3 sequences, 15% to 20% of which occur a single time. About 3% of the sample rests with the top ten. The sequenced material came from naive CD4+ T cells sorted from a lymph node. The cell subset or site label for this specimen denotes: naive CD4+ T cells, CD4+CD45RA+CD25-. The receptors come from a female donor with breast cancer.

This clonotype has a handful of counts. Being one base from a much bigger clone, this may be a read error. V gene TRBV6-1 combines with J gene TRBJ2-7; no definite D call. The CDR3 spans 11 residues. The germline CDR1 and CDR2 sequences are MNHNS and SASEGT. V lost 6 bases and J 6 bases, leaving 9 bases between the germline ends. CDR3 residues: CASRGPPEQYF. The CDR3 nucleotides are TGTGCCAGCAGAGGCCCCCCCGAGCAGTACTTC.

This chain joins TRBV25-1 and TRBJ1-4, with 8 bases identical to TRBD1. Germline V gives CDR1 MGHDK, CDR2 SYGVNS. Trimming at V came to 3 bases and at J to 5 bases, leaving 5 bases not matched to a gene. The CDR3 covers 15 residues. The CDR3 here is CASSESAGGNEKLFF. The DNA of the CDR3 is TGTGCCAGCAGTGAGTCGGCAGGGGGCAATGAAAAACTGTTTTTT.

This clonotype is classed as medium-sized. J is TRBJ2-3 and V is TRBV7-6; weak D call: TRBD2 (5 bases). Germline CDR1 is SGHVS and CDR2 is FNYEAQ. Deletions cut 0 bases from V and 6 bases from J, with 10 bases between. The CDR3 extends over 14 amino acids. The CDR3 DNA reads as TGTGCCAGCAGCTTAGCCGGAGTAGCGGATACGCAGTATTTT. Its protein is CASSLAGVADTQYF.

The sample holds many counts of this clonotype. The chain links TRBV6-2 or TRBV6-3 to TRBJ2-3, with TRBD2 matching over 10 bases. Per the germline V gene, CDR1 is MNHEY and CDR2 is SVGEGT. The CDR3 has 13 residues. The V and J ends lost 5 bases and 7 bases, in that order; junction bases with no gene match: 3. Here the CDR3 DNA reads TGTGCCAGCAGTCCTAGCGGGAGCTATACGCAGTATTTT. Translated: CASSPSGSYTQYF.

DNA of the CDR3: TGTGCCAGCAGAGCGGGTCCAGACACCGGGGAGCTGTTTTTT. Its translation is CASRAGPDTGELFF. The chain employs TRBV9 and TRBJ2-2, with D tentatively TRBD2 (6 bases). Trimming left V 5 bases short and J 3 bases short, with 11 bases between. Germline V gives CDR1 SGDLS, CDR2 YYNGEE. The CDR3 loop spans 14 amino acids.

The count of this clonotype is one. Just one base apart from a much larger clone, this may be a read error. This chain joins TRBV29-1 and TRBJ2-2; D is possibly TRBD1 or TRBD2 (5 bases each). The CDR3 is 16 residues long. CDR1 and CDR2 from the germline V gene are SQVTM and ANQGSEA. The CDR3 DNA reads as TGCAGCGTTGAAGATGGGGCGGGCCAGAACACCGGGGAGCTGTATTTT. Its translation is CSVEDGAGQNTGELYF.

On this clonotype itself: This could be a read error, since a much larger clone is one nucleotide away. The J gene is TRBJ2-7, the V gene TRBV7-2; no definite D call. The germline CDR1 and CDR2 sequences are SGHTA and FQGNSA. The CDR3 is 15 amino acids. The V end was cut by 4 bases, the J end by 2 bases, with 15 bases between. DNA for the CDR3: TGTGCCAGCAGCTGGCGCGCGGAAGGACCCTACGAGCAGTACTTC. Amino acid sequence: CASSWRAEGPYEQYF.

This clonotype occurred a few times. The rearrangement joins TRBV7-2 to TRBJ1-5; no clear D gene. The germline V gene has CDR1 SGHTA and CDR2 FQGNSA. The CDR3 contains 13 residues. Deletions cut 3 bases from V and 5 bases from J, with 8 bases between. CDR3 sequence reads: CASSLQNDQPQHF. In DNA form, the CDR3 reads TGTGCCAGCAGCTTGCAAAATGATCAGCCCCAGCATTTT.

This clonotype was seen only a few times. Its ends do not fully match the called genes, so a read error is possible. The chain recombines TRBV5-1 with TRBJ2-2; either TRBD1 or TRBD2 may fit D (6 bases each). The CDR3 length is 15 residues. The V gene's germline CDR1 is SGHRS and CDR2 YFSETQ. Here the CDR3 DNA reads TGCGCCAGCAGCTTAACGGGGGCGAACCCCGGGGAGCTGTTTTTT. This translates into CASSLTGANPGELFF.

As concerns this clonotype: Its ends do not fully match the called genes, so a read error is possible. Here the CDR3 DNA reads TGTGCCAGCAGAGTGACAGGGTTCGCTGGAAACACCATATATTTC. Amino acid sequence: CASRVTGFAGNTIYF. V gene TRBV12-3 or TRBV12-4 combines with J gene TRBJ1-3; 7 nucleotides agree with TRBD1. The CDR3 sequence is 15 residues long.

This clonotype was observed at least ten times. CDR3 coding DNA: TGTGCCAGCAGCTCCTGGACTAGCGGGGGCCTGAGCTCCTACAATGAGCAGTTCTTC. Translated: CASSSWTSGGLSSYNEQFF. This chain uses TRBV7-2 with TRBJ2-1, with 13 bases lining up with TRBD2. Per the germline V gene, CDR1 is SGHTA and CDR2 is FQGNSA. J lost 0 bases, V lost 4 bases, and 9 bases had no gene match. This CDR3 is 19 amino acids long.

This clonotype was seen ten or more times. The J gene is TRBJ1-5, the V gene TRBV6-2 or TRBV6-3; unclear D gene. Looked up from germline, CDR1 is MNHEY and CDR2 is SVGEGT. Trimming removed 5 bases at V and 5 bases at J, with 10 bases between. CDR3 length: 13 residues. CDR3: CASSLDLYQPQHF. DNA of the CDR3: TGTGCCAGCAGTCTCGACTTGTATCAGCCCCAGCATTTT.

The sample holds a few counts of this clonotype. The genes are TRBV29-1 and TRBJ1-2; no clear D. Germline lookup yields CDR1 SQVTM and CDR2 ANQGSEA. CDR3 size: 13 residues. V lost 0 bases to trimming and J lost 8 bases, with 13 bases between them. CDR3 sequence (DNA): TGCAGCGTTGAAGATCGGCGGTTCCGGGGCTACACCTTC. Protein product: CSVEDRRFRGYTF.

The chain links TRBV27 to TRBJ2-2, with D tentatively TRBD1 (5 bases). Germline V gives CDR1 MNHEY, CDR2 SMNVEV (reference sequence). Trimming removed 5 bases from V and 6 bases from J, with 7 bases in between. This CDR3 contains 12 residues. The CDR3 protein is CASSARAGELFF. In nucleotides, the CDR3 is TGTGCCAGCAGTGCCAGGGCCGGGGAGCTGTTTTTT.

The chain employs TRBV6-1 and TRBJ2-1; perhaps TRBD2 as D (7 bases). The CDR3 is made up of 14 amino acids. Germline CDR1 MNHNS, CDR2 SASEGT. V dropped 7 bases and J dropped 2 bases, with 12 bases sitting between them. In DNA, the CDR3 is TGTGCCAGCACAAAGGGGGGGACCTACAATGAGCAGTTCTTC. Amino acids: CASTKGGTYNEQFF.

This clonotype was found a few times. The J gene is TRBJ1-3, the V gene TRBV20-1; TRBD1 aligns across 8 bases. V lost 0 bases to trimming and J lost 4 bases; unmatched junction nucleotides: 14. Looked up from germline, CDR1 is DFQATT and CDR2 is SNEGSKA (reference sequence). The length of the CDR3 is 18 residues. CDR3 nucleotides: TGCAGTGCTAGAGACCCCGGGACAGGAAAACTGGGAGGAAACACCATATATTTT. As protein: CSARDPGTGKLGGNTIYF.

The chain uses TRBV4-1 and TRBJ2-3, with TRBD2 matching over 12 bases. The CDR3 consists of 16 residues. From germline, CDR1 is MGHRA and CDR2 YSYEKL. The J segment lost 2 bases and the V segment lost 7 bases, leaving 7 bases of the junction unmatched. CDR3: CASKPRLAGATDTQYF. CDR3 sequence (DNA): TGCGCCAGCAAGCCACGACTAGCGGGAGCCACAGATACGCAGTATTTT.

This clonotype was recorded many times. This rearrangement joins TRBV7-2 to TRBJ1-1; unclear D gene. The CDR3 runs to 13 residues. V lost 6 bases and J 1 base, leaving 9 bases between the germline ends. The V gene's germline CDR1 is SGHTA and CDR2 FQGNSA. CDR3 bases: TGTGCCAGCAGTTCCCAGCAGAACACTGAAGCTTTCTTT. Its translation: CASSSQQNTEAFF.

This clonotype was observed at least ten times. The chain has TRBV6-2 or TRBV6-3 and TRBJ1-1; D perhaps matches TRBD1 (6 bases). The CDR3 has 16 amino acids. CDR1 is MNHEY, CDR2 SVGEGT, per germline. V was clipped by 6 bases and J by 0 bases, with 17 bases between them. The CDR3 DNA reads TGTGCCAGCAGACCCAACAGGGACCTCATGAACACTGAAGCTTTCTTT. It translates to CASRPNRDLMNTEAFF.

The chain recombines TRBV29-1 with TRBJ2-5, with a weak D call TRBD2 (5 bases). This CDR3 comprises 11 residues. The germline V gene encodes CDR1 SQVTM and CDR2 ANQGSEA. V lost 7 bases to trimming and J lost 4 bases, with 10 bases between them. The CDR3, as DNA: TGCAGCGGCTTACTAGTAGAGACCCAGTACTTC. Translating it yields CSGLLVETQYF.

The table lists this clonotype with a few counts. The chain links TRBV28 to TRBJ2-7; D remains unclear. Germline CDR1 reads MDHEN; CDR2 reads SYDVKM. V lost 4 bases to trimming and J lost 9 bases, with 10 bases between them. The CDR3 runs 11 residues. This CDR3 is CASSSPRGQYF. CDR3 DNA: TGTGCCAGCAGTTCCCCTCGCGGGCAGTACTTC.

This rearrangement joins TRBV6-6 to TRBJ1-1, with unresolved D. CDR1 and CDR2 from the germline V gene are MNHNY and SVGAGI (reference sequence). The length of the CDR3 is 14 residues. V was clipped by 7 bases and J by 2 bases, with 14 bases between them. In nucleotides, the CDR3 is TGTGCCAGCACCGATAGGGTACGAAACACTGAAGCTTTCTTT. Its translation is CASTDRVRNTEAFF.

Of note for this clonotype: This clone may be a read error of a much larger clone one base away. The chain recombines TRBV7-2 with TRBJ2-3; a weak D match, TRBD2 (5 bases). Germline-derived CDR1 and CDR2 are SGHTA and FQGNSA. This CDR3 spans 14 amino acids. The CDR3 loop reads CASSLYASTDTQCF. In nucleotides, the CDR3 is TGTGCCAGCAGCTTATACGCTAGCACAGATACGCAGTGTTTT.

The table lists this clonotype with a few counts. The CDR3 sequence is CASSPTPGQLYNEQFF. In DNA, the CDR3 is TGCGCCAGCAGCCCGACCCCGGGACAGCTATACAATGAGCAGTTCTTC. J is TRBJ2-1 and V is TRBV5-1; 7 nucleotides line up with TRBD1. Germline loops: CDR1 SGHRS, CDR2 YFSETQ. The junction had 11 bases not matched to a gene; V was cut back by 4 bases and J by 4 bases. The CDR3 runs 16 residues.

J is TRBJ1-4 and V is TRBV5-5; no clear D gene. Trimming removed 7 bases at V and 3 bases at J, with 10 bases between. The CDR3 consists of 13 residues. Germline V gives CDR1 SGHKS, CDR2 YYEKEE (reference sequence). Here the CDR3 DNA reads TGTGCCAGCGAACGGAAGGCTAATGAAAAACTGTTTTTT. Amino acids: CASERKANEKLFF.

This chain links TRBV9 with TRBJ2-3, with D unresolved. The germline V and J ends were trimmed by 6 bases and 2 bases, with 7 bases remaining between them. This CDR3 has 12 residues. Germline V gene data show CDR1 as SGDLS and CDR2 as YYNGEE. CDR3 in amino acids: CASTRVTDTQYF. DNA for the CDR3: TGTGCCAGCACCCGGGTCACAGATACGCAGTATTTT.

In this sample, this clonotype turned up a few times. The chain links TRBV24-1 to TRBJ1-1; 9 bases align to TRBD1. The germline V gene has CDR1 KGHDR and CDR2 SFDVKD. The length of the CDR3 is 16 residues. J gave up 3 bases and V 2 bases, and 6 bases lay outside the gene matches. The CDR3 sequence: CATSDSRTGADTEAFF. In DNA, the CDR3 is TGTGCCACCAGTGATTCCAGGACAGGGGCGGACACTGAAGCTTTCTTT.

This chain connects TRBV24-1 to TRBJ2-1, with D perhaps TRBD2 (6 bases). Germline V CDR1 and CDR2: KGHDR, SFDVKD. Trimming left V 4 bases short and J 8 bases short, with 17 bases between. The CDR3 spans 15 residues. CDR3 protein: CATSETRGWSDEQFF. CDR3 nucleotide sequence: TGTGCCACCAGTGAGACTAGAGGTTGGAGCGATGAGCAGTTCTTC.

This clonotype was counted many times. CDR3 bases: TGCGCCAGCAGCCCAGGGGATGGCTACACCTTC. This sequence encodes CASSPGDGYTF. This chain joins TRBV5-1 and TRBJ1-2, with D tentatively TRBD1 (6 bases). From germline, CDR1 is SGHRS and CDR2 YFSETQ. V was cut by 4 bases and J by 6 bases, with 7 bases left in between. This CDR3 contains 11 residues. Variable domain in full (rest from reference TRBV5-1 and TRBJ1-2): KAGVTQTPRYLIKTRGQQVTLSCSPISGHRSVSWYQQTPGQGLQFLFEYFSETQRNKGNFPGRFSGRQFSNSRSEMNVSTLELGDSALYLCASSPGDGYTFGSGTRLTVV.

This clonotype has just a few counts. A read error is likely, as this CDR3 ends without the conserved phenylalanine or tryptophan. DNA of the CDR3: TGTGCCAGCAGCCAAGCTTTAGCGACCGGGGAGCTGTTTCTT. Translating it yields CASSQALATGELFL. The chain is built from TRBV4-2 and TRBJ2-2, with D maybe TRBD2 (5 bases). Per germline, CDR1 LGHNA and CDR2 YNFKEQ. V was cut by 1 base and J by 5 bases, with 8 bases left in between. The CDR3 covers 14 residues.